The 18 T cell receptor beta chains in this list originate from one sample, sequenced in a study of cytotoxic CD8 clonotypes in ibrutinib-treated CLL. Only in-frame clones appear in the TCRdb table, and some are missing; sequencing was by immunoSEQ multiplex PCR. The sample carries some 200,000 clones, about three quarters recorded once. Sequencing used PBMCs, obtained after 12 months of ibrutinib treatment. Receptors were obtained from a human donor with chronic lymphocytic leukemia.

This chain links TRBV5-5 with TRBJ1-2, with D possibly TRBD1 on 5 matching bases. Germline values: CDR1 SGHKS, CDR2 YYEKEE (reference sequence). This CDR3 comprises 14 residues. Trimming cost V 3 bases and J 2 bases, with 11 bases left between them. As DNA, the CDR3 is TGTGCCAGCAGCTCAGGGAATCGGAACTATGGCTACACCTTC. It yields the protein CASSSGNRNYGYTF.

This rearrangement joins TRBV29-1 to TRBJ2-5, with D perhaps matching TRBD1 or TRBD2 (5 bases each). The germline gives CDR1 SQVTM, CDR2 ANQGSEA. The CDR3 is 14 amino acids. The V gene lost 3 bases and the J gene lost 5 bases, with 16 bases spanning the gap. The CDR3 DNA reads as TGCAGCGTTGAGGGAGCCAGGGTTAAGGAGACCCAGTACTTC. Amino acid sequence: CSVEGARVKETQYF.

The CDR3 spells CASSDVEQIRGELFF. The CDR3 region has the DNA TGTGCCAGCAGTGACGTGGAACAGATTCGCGGGGAGCTGTTTTTT. The chain combines TRBV2 with TRBJ2-2; no clear D. CDR3 length equals 15 residues. The V end was cut by 3 bases, the J end by 7 bases, with 15 bases between. Germline CDR1 and CDR2: SNHLY and FYNNEI.

The chain joins TRBV30 to TRBJ2-4, with D possibly being TRBD1 (5 bases). Germline lookup yields CDR1 GTSNPN and CDR2 SVGIG (reference sequence). The CDR3 is 17 residues long. Between the trimmed V and J ends, which lost 3 bases and 0 bases, there was a span of 18 bases. CDR3: CAWSRMTVEQAKNIQYF. CDR3 sequence (DNA): TGTGCCTGGAGCCGGATGACAGTCGAACAAGCCAAAAACATTCAGTACTTC.

The genes are TRBV5-4 and TRBJ2-5; 9 nucleotides agree with TRBD1. The CDR3 length is 15 residues. V was clipped by 4 bases and J by 4 bases; unmatched bases: 8. Germline loops: CDR1 SGHNT, CDR2 YYREEE (reference sequence). The CDR3 region has the DNA TGTGCCAGCAGCGAAAAGACAGGGGGGGGAGAGACCCAGTACTTC. This encodes CASSEKTGGGETQYF. Looking up the rest from reference TRBV5-4 and TRBJ2-5 gives the full variable domain: ETGVTQSPTHLIKTRGQQVTLRCSSQSGHNTVSWYQQALGQGPQFIFQYYREEENGRGNFPPRFSGLQFPNYSSELNVNALELDDSALYLCASSEKTGGGETQYFGPGTRLLVL.

The V gene is TRBV6-6, the J gene TRBJ1-1, with a possible D match to TRBD1 (5 bases). V lost 0 bases and J 3 bases, leaving 14 bases between the germline ends. There are 16 residues in the CDR3. Germline CDR1 is MNHNY and CDR2 is SVGAGI (reference sequence). The CDR3 DNA follows: TGTGCCAGCAGTTACTCGACCGGGGGTTGGGACACTGAAGCTTTCTTT. Translated, it gives CASSYSTGGWDTEAFF.

The chain combines TRBV6-5 with TRBJ1-4; possible D gene TRBD1, 5 bases. Germline V gives CDR1 MNHEY, CDR2 SVGAGI. The CDR3 sequence is 16 residues long. V lost 0 bases and J 7 bases, leaving 15 bases between the germline ends. The CDR3, as DNA: TGTGCCAGCAGTTACTCTGAGGGCTTAAGGGGTGAAAAACTGTTTTTT. It codes for CASSYSEGLRGEKLFF.

CDR3 sequence: CASSERDGYTF. CDR3 DNA: TGTGCCAGCAGTGAAAGGGATGGCTACACCTTC. The chain is built from TRBV6-1 and TRBJ1-2; D is unresolved. From germline, CDR1 is MNHNS and CDR2 SASEGT. V lost 2 bases to trimming and J lost 6 bases, with 4 bases between them. The CDR3 sequence is 11 residues long.

V is TRBV19 and J is TRBJ1-1; unclear D gene. The germline V and J ends were trimmed by 3 bases and 4 bases, with 9 bases remaining between them. Germline CDR1 is LNHDA and CDR2 is SQIVND (reference sequence). The CDR3 has 13 amino acids. The CDR3 protein is CASSIPNPTEAFF. CDR3 nucleotides: TGTGCCAGTAGTATCCCCAATCCCACTGAAGCTTTCTTT.

This clone has more than one count but fewer than ten. The chain employs TRBV5-4 and TRBJ1-4; 7 positions match TRBD1. CDR1 and CDR2 (germline): SGHNT, YYREEE (reference sequence). The CDR3 totals 15 residues. V was pared by 2 bases and J by 5 bases, with 6 bases of the junction left unmatched. The CDR3 region is CASSLGAGQNEKLFF. CDR3 bases: TGTGCCAGCAGCTTAGGCGCGGGACAGAATGAAAAACTGTTTTTT.

J is TRBJ1-2 and V is TRBV5-6; D may be TRBD1 (5 bases). CDR1 and CDR2 (germline): SGHDT, YYEEEE. The CDR3 consists of 17 residues. The ends were cut back, 6 bases at V and 2 bases at J, with 23 bases in the middle. The CDR3 nucleotides read TGTGCCAGCACCATGACGGGGGGAGGTCTGAAGAACTATGGCTACACCTTC. It codes for CASTMTGGGLKNYGYTF.

The CDR3 spells CATSSGRSVGTDTQYF. The CDR3, as DNA: TGTGCCACCAGCAGCGGTAGGTCGGTGGGCACAGATACGCAGTATTTT. V and J are TRBV15 and TRBJ2-3; no clear D gene. CDR1 is LNHNV and CDR2 is YYDKDF in the germline V gene (reference sequence). V lost 3 bases and J lost 1, with 14 bases in between. The CDR3 is made up of 16 amino acids. Filled out from reference TRBV15 and TRBJ2-3, the complete variable domain reads DAMVIQNPRYQVTQFGKPVTLSCSQTLNHNVMYWYQQKSSQAPKLLFHYYDKDFNNEADTPDNFQSRRPNTSFCFLDIRSPGLGDTAMYLCATSSGRSVGTDTQYFGPGTRLTVL.

This clone occurred a few times. The J gene is TRBJ1-1, the V gene TRBV30, with D tentatively TRBD1 (6 bases). The CDR3 sequence is 11 residues long. Deletions cut 8 bases from V and 4 bases from J, with 11 bases between. From germline, CDR1 is GTSNPN and CDR2 SVGIG (reference sequence). The CDR3 DNA reads as TGTGCCCGGGAGGGGGGCACTGAAGCTTTCTTT. Translating it yields CAREGGTEAFF.

V gene TRBV30 combines with J gene TRBJ1-2, with 8 bases aligning to TRBD1. Per the germline V gene, CDR1 is GTSNPN and CDR2 is SVGIG (reference sequence). This CDR3 contains 14 residues. Losses at the gene ends were 4 bases for V and 1 base for J; bases not matched to a gene: 5. CDR3 nucleotide sequence: TGTGCCTGGACCCGGACAGGGAGTAACTATGGCTACACCTTC. As protein: CAWTRTGSNYGYTF. Full variable domain (remainder filled in from reference TRBV30 and TRBJ1-2): SQTIHQWPATLVQPVGSPLSLECTVEGTSNPNLYWYRQAAGRGLQLLFYSVGIGQISSEVPQNLSASRPQDRQFILSSKKLLLSDSGFYLCAWTRTGSNYGYTFGSGTRLTVV.

The chain uses TRBV29-1 and TRBJ2-1; D is ambiguous. The germline V gene has CDR1 SQVTM and CDR2 ANQGSEA. With 6 bases removed from V and 4 bases from J, the gap between germline ends came to 16 bases. The CDR3 is made up of 14 amino acids. The CDR3 is CSVHAAQKYNEQFF. CDR3 nucleotide sequence: TGCAGCGTCCATGCGGCGCAAAAATACAATGAGCAGTTCTTC.

V and J are TRBV5-6 and TRBJ1-5, with 7 bases that match TRBD1. The CDR3 length is 13 residues. Per germline, CDR1 SGHDT and CDR2 YYEEEE. Trimming removed 5 bases from V and 7 bases from J; junction bases left unmatched: 6. The CDR3: CASSRDRAQPQHF. CDR3 nucleotide sequence: TGTGCCAGCAGTCGTGACAGGGCCCAGCCCCAGCATTTT.

CDR3 loop: CASSITGPYYGYTF. The CDR3 coding sequence is TGTGCCAGTAGTATAACTGGGCCCTACTATGGCTACACCTTC. The chain links TRBV19 to TRBJ1-2; D gene unclear. CDR1 and CDR2 (germline): LNHDA, SQIVND (reference sequence). Between the trimmed V and J ends, which lost 2 bases and 3 bases, there was a span of 10 bases. The CDR3 sequence is 14 residues long. Looking up the rest from reference TRBV19 and TRBJ1-2 gives the full variable domain: DGGITQSPKYLFRKEGQNVTLSCEQNLNHDAMYWYRQDPGQGLRLIYYSQIVNDFQKGDIAEGYSVSREKKESFPLTVTSAQKNPTAFYLCASSITGPYYGYTFGSGTRLTVV.

This chain uses TRBV2 with TRBJ2-2; unclear D gene. CDR1 and CDR2 (germline): SNHLY, FYNNEI. CDR3 length: 14 residues. V lost 7 bases and J lost 2, with 11 bases in between. CDR3 sequence (DNA): TGTGCCAGCAACCGATTAAGTAACACCGGGGAGCTGTTTTTT. It translates to CASNRLSNTGELFF. The variable domain in full, completed from reference TRBV2 and TRBJ2-2, reads EPEVTQTPSHQVTQMGQEVILRCVPISNHLYFYWYRQILGQKVEFLVSFYNNEISEKSEIFDDQFSVERPDGSNFTLKIRSTKLEDSAMYFCASNRLSNTGELFFGEGSRLTVL.